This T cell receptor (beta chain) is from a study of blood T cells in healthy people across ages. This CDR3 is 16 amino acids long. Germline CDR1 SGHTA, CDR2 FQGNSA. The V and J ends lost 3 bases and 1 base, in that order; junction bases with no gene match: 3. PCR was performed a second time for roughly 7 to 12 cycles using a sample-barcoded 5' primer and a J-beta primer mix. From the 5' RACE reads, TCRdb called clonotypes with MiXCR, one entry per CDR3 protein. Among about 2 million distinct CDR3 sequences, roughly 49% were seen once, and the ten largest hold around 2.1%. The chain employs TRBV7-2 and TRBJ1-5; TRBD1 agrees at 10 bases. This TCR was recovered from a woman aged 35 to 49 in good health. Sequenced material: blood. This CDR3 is CASSLGQGLSNQPQHF. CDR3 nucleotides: TGTGCCAGCAGCTTGGGACAGGGGTTAAGCAATCAGCCCCAGCATTTT.